These 27 T cell receptor beta chains came from one sample sequenced in a study of T-cell reconstitution after alpha-beta-depleted transplantation in children. Unique molecular identifiers featured in how the TCRbeta library was prepared. TCRdb redid the calling of the PCR reads with MiXCR, one entry per CDR3 protein. The profile covers some 640,000 distinct CDR3 sequences, with approximately 15% appearing a single time and over 0.95% taken by the ten largest. The sequencing here drew on PBMCs from the stem cell graft donor, taken from the stem cell graft. The receptors derive from a human donor who donated a stem cell graft to a child with acute myeloid leukemia.

This clonotype was counted a few times. This chain links TRBV5-1 with TRBJ2-3; 10 bases agree with TRBD2. Germline CDR1 is SGHRS and CDR2 is YFSETQ. CDR3 length equals 15 residues. J was trimmed by 2 bases and V by 4 bases; bases with no gene match: 4. The CDR3 coding sequence is TGCGCCAGCAGCCAAGGACTAGCGGCCACAGATACGCAGTATTTT. This sequence encodes CASSQGLAATDTQYF.

This clonotype was found a few times. This chain uses TRBV20-1 with TRBJ1-6, with D possibly matching TRBD1 (5 bases). CDR1 DFQATT and CDR2 SNEGSKA come from the germline V gene (reference sequence). This CDR3 has 13 amino acids. Trimming removed 3 bases at V and 5 bases at J, with 8 bases between. The CDR3, as DNA: TGCAGTGCTAGGCGGGGGGATAATTCACCCCTCCACTTT. Protein sequence: CSARRGDNSPLHF.

This clonotype occurred many times. This rearrangement joins TRBV6-5 to TRBJ2-5; D possibly matches TRBD1 or TRBD2 (6 bases each). V lost 2 bases and J lost 5, with 21 bases in between. The CDR3 runs 17 residues. Germline CDR1 and CDR2: MNHEY and SVGAGI. The CDR3 reads CASSYGAGHLQYETQYF. For the CDR3, the DNA is TGTGCCAGCAGTTACGGGGCGGGACATCTCCAGTATGAGACCCAGTACTTC.

Many counts were recorded for this clonotype. The chain employs TRBV20-1 and TRBJ2-1; no clear D. Per germline, CDR1 DFQATT and CDR2 SNEGSKA (reference sequence). The CDR3 is 10 amino acids. CDR3 sequence: CSARINEQFF. For the CDR3, the DNA is TGCAGCGCCCGAATAAATGAGCAGTTCTTC.

V usage is TRBV20-1 and J usage is TRBJ1-6; TRBD1 agrees at 10 bases. The germline gives CDR1 DFQATT, CDR2 SNEGSKA (reference sequence). The CDR3 spans 15 residues. V was pared by 4 bases and J by 6 bases, with 6 bases of the junction left unmatched. This chain's CDR3 is CSAIPGTGANSPLHF. In nucleotides, the CDR3 is TGCAGTGCTATTCCCGGGACAGGGGCTAATTCACCCCTCCACTTT.

The chain has TRBV2 and TRBJ2-7; 10 bases are a match to TRBD1. From germline, CDR1 is SNHLY and CDR2 FYNNEI. The V and J ends lost 6 bases and 5 bases, in that order; junction bases with no gene match: 7. The CDR3 is 14 amino acids. CDR3 nucleotides: TGTGCCAGCAGCATTGGGACAGGGGTCGACGAGCAGTACGTC. Protein sequence: CASSIGTGVDEQYV.

The rearrangement joins TRBV5-1 to TRBJ1-1; TRBD1 is a possible D gene (6 bases). The germline V gene encodes CDR1 SGHRS and CDR2 YFSETQ. CDR3 length: 16 residues. V lost 0 bases and J 7 bases, leaving 19 bases between the germline ends. The CDR3 DNA sequence: TGCGCCAGCAGCTTGGAGGTGAACAGGGAAATGAATGAAGCTTTCTTT. Residues: CASSLEVNREMNEAFF. The entire variable domain, with the rest obtained from reference TRBV5-1 and TRBJ1-1, is as follows: KAGVTQTPRYLIKTRGQQVTLSCSPISGHRSVSWYQQTPGQGLQFLFEYFSETQRNKGNFPGRFSGRQFSNSRSEMNVSTLELGDSALYLCASSLEVNREMNEAFFGQGTRLTVV.

This clonotype has ten or more counts. This chain joins TRBV7-2 and TRBJ2-7; TRBD1 agrees at 7 bases. The germline CDR1 and CDR2 sequences are SGHTA and FQGNSA. The CDR3 has 14 amino acids. V dropped 6 bases and J dropped 0; count of bases not matched to a gene: 5. CDR3 in amino acids: CASSSQGVSYEQYF. CDR3 coding DNA: TGTGCCAGCAGTTCGCAGGGGGTCTCCTACGAGCAGTACTTC.

Points on this clonotype: This may arise from a read error, as a much more abundant clone is one base away. The gene calls are TRBV20-1 and TRBJ1-1; TRBD1 might be the D (5 bases). CDR1 DFQATT and CDR2 SNEGSKA come from the germline V gene (reference sequence). The CDR3 length is 14 residues. DNA of the CDR3: TGCTGTGCTAGCTCGGGACGGAAAAACACTGAAGCTTTCTTT. It specifies CCASSGRKNTEAFF.

This sequence joins TRBV7-9 and TRBJ1-1, with unresolved D. The CDR3 length is 12 residues. Germline V lookup: CDR1 SEHNR, CDR2 FQNEAQ (reference sequence). V was trimmed by 0 bases and J by 4 bases, leaving 3 bases between them. The chain's CDR3 is CASSLAPTEAFF. The CDR3 nucleotides read TGTGCCAGCAGCTTAGCGCCCACTGAAGCTTTCTTT.

The table lists this clonotype with many counts. In nucleotides, the CDR3 is TGCAGTGCTCACGTCAGGGGCGCGGTTTACGAGCAGTACTTC. It is translated as CSAHVRGAVYEQYF. V and J are TRBV20-1 and TRBJ2-7, with D possibly matching TRBD1 (6 bases). V shed 5 bases and J shed 4 bases, with 18 bases lying between them. Germline V lookup: CDR1 DFQATT, CDR2 SNEGSKA (reference sequence). This CDR3 has 14 residues.

This clonotype was observed a few times. The rearrangement links TRBV7-3 to TRBJ1-1; D is ambiguous. This CDR3 comprises 16 residues. With 5 bases removed from V and 4 bases from J, the gap between germline ends came to 20 bases. In germline, CDR1 is SGHTA, CDR2 FQGTGA. In nucleotides, the CDR3 is TGTGCCAGCAGCCAATGGTCAATTAACGGGGTCACTGAAGCTTTCTTT. This gives the protein CASSQWSINGVTEAFF.

This chain's CDR3 is CSARSDRWGALQTEAFF. In DNA form, the CDR3 reads TGCAGTGCTAGATCAGACCGGTGGGGGGCCCTTCAGACTGAAGCTTTCTTT. The rearrangement links TRBV20-1 to TRBJ1-1; a weak D match, TRBD1 (6 bases). The V end lost 2 bases, the J end lost 5 bases, and 24 bases lay between the germline ends. This CDR3 has 17 amino acids. Per the germline V gene, CDR1 is DFQATT and CDR2 is SNEGSKA (reference sequence).

This clonotype has a count of ten or more. This chain connects TRBV5-5 to TRBJ2-3; D possibly corresponds to TRBD1 (6 bases). The germline gives CDR1 SGHKS, CDR2 YYEKEE (reference sequence). The CDR3 length is 15 residues. Trimming removed 1 base from V and 6 bases from J, with 15 bases in between. CDR3 DNA: TGTGCCAGCAGCTTGTGGCAAGGGGGTTGGGATACGCAGTATTTT. Residues: CASSLWQGGWDTQYF.

This clonotype was detected once. This chain joins TRBV30 and TRBJ1-2, with TRBD1 as a possible D gene (5 bases). Trimming stripped 0 bases from V and 8 bases from J, with 19 bases between. Germline V gene sequence: CDR1 GTSNPN, CDR2 SVGIG (reference sequence). The CDR3 sequence is 15 residues long. In nucleotides, the CDR3 is TGTGCCTGGAGTGTTCCGGGCCATATCCAGGGCGGCTACACCTTC. Translation gives CAWSVPGHIQGGYTF.

This clonotype was counted ten times or more. The chain joins TRBV12-3 or TRBV12-4 to TRBJ2-2; 9 bases fit TRBD1. The ends lost 5 bases at V and 7 bases at J; junction bases unmatched: 2. The CDR3 extends over 13 amino acids. DNA for the CDR3: TGTGCCAGCAGTGGACAGGGGAACGGGGAGCTGTTTTTT. Translation gives CASSGQGNGELFF.

Worth noting for this clonotype: A much larger clone is a single base away; this may be a read error. This chain uses TRBV11-2 with TRBJ2-1; TRBD2 aligns across 9 bases. V was clipped by 1 base and J by 6 bases; unmatched bases: 1. This CDR3 contains 14 residues. Germline V gene sequence: CDR1 SGHAT, CDR2 FQNNGV. CDR3 sequence: CASSLVRGGNEQFF. CDR3 bases: TGTGCCAGCAGCTTAGTGCGGGGGGGCAATGAGCAGTTCTTC.

To note about this clonotype: A much larger clone differs by one base, so this may be a read error. The rearrangement links TRBV29-1 to TRBJ2-3; TRBD2 is a possible D gene (6 bases). Trimming took off 5 bases at V and 0 bases at J, with 15 bases between the two ends. The germline V gene encodes CDR1 SQVTM and CDR2 ANQGSEA. The CDR3 loop spans 15 amino acids. The CDR3 bases are TGCAGCGTTAAGGGAGGAACAGTTAGCACAGATACGCAGTATTTT. Translating it yields CSVKGGTVSTDTQYF.

This clonotype showed up many times. The V and J genes are TRBV20-1 and TRBJ2-2; no clear D. There are 14 residues in the CDR3. The V end lost 0 bases, the J end lost 6 bases, and 11 bases lay between the germline ends. Germline loops: CDR1 DFQATT, CDR2 SNEGSKA (reference sequence). Written as DNA, the CDR3 is TGCAGTGCTAGAGAGTCCCAAGTGGCCGGGGAGCTGTTTTTT. Amino acids: CSARESQVAGELFF.

This clonotype occurred a few times. The chain joins TRBV20-1 to TRBJ2-2, with TRBD1 matching 11 bases. The CDR3 is 16 amino acids. From germline, CDR1 is DFQATT and CDR2 SNEGSKA (reference sequence). Unmatched junction bases numbered 7, after V lost 3 bases and J lost 4 bases. CDR3: CSAREGGTGGTGELFF. CDR3 DNA: TGCAGTGCTAGGGAGGGAGGGACAGGGGGCACCGGGGAGCTGTTTTTT.

This clonotype was seen at least ten times. The chain is built from TRBV20-1 and TRBJ1-5; unclear D gene. CDR3 length equals 10 residues. The germline V gene has CDR1 DFQATT and CDR2 SNEGSKA (reference sequence). V was clipped by 1 base and J by 11 bases, with 6 bases between them. CDR3 sequence (DNA): TGCAGTGCTAGAGGGCAGTCCCAGCATTTT. It encodes CSARGQSQHF.

This clonotype showed up just a few times. The chain uses TRBV7-9 and TRBJ1-1, with D unclear. The CDR3 has 13 residues. The V gene lost 5 bases and the J gene lost 1 base, with 8 bases spanning the gap. CDR1 is SEHNR and CDR2 is FQNEAQ in the germline V gene (reference sequence). This CDR3 reads CASSVTENTEAFF. In nucleotides, the CDR3 is TGTGCCAGCAGCGTCACGGAGAACACTGAAGCTTTCTTT.

V gene TRBV13 combines with J gene TRBJ2-7; 7 bases are shared with TRBD1. Looked up from germline, CDR1 is PRHDT and CDR2 is FYEKMQ (reference sequence). The CDR3 spans 15 residues. V was pared by 4 bases and J by 7 bases, with 13 bases of the junction left unmatched. CDR3 amino acids: CASSSKGTVSLEQYF. The CDR3 DNA reads TGTGCCAGCAGCTCTAAGGGGACAGTTTCACTGGAGCAGTACTTC.

This clonotype was seen once. V gene TRBV20-1 combines with J gene TRBJ2-1; 10 nucleotides align to TRBD1. The V gene end was trimmed by 5 bases and the J gene end by 7 bases; junction bases not matched to a gene: 23. The CDR3 is 19 amino acids. Germline CDR1 DFQATT, CDR2 SNEGSKA (reference sequence). DNA of the CDR3: TGCAGTGCTTCCCGTCGCCCCAGGTTCCGGGACAGGGGAGTGAATGAGCAGTTCTTC. Translated: CSASRRPRFRDRGVNEQFF.

Only a few counts were recorded for this clonotype. The CDR3 reads CASSPGLHGELFF. The CDR3 DNA follows: TGTGCCAGCAGCCCGGGGCTCCACGGGGAGCTGTTTTTT. This chain links TRBV6-1 with TRBJ2-2; the D gene could be TRBD1 or TRBD2 (5 bases each). In germline, CDR1 is MNHNS, CDR2 SASEGT. Trimming shortened V by 6 bases and J by 7 bases, and 12 bases separated the two germline ends. CDR3 length: 13 amino acids.

The chain has TRBV7-2 and TRBJ2-4; tentative D call: TRBD2 (5 bases). The V gene lost 6 bases and the J gene lost 7 bases, with 19 bases spanning the gap. Germline assignment: CDR1 SGHTA and CDR2 FQGNSA. The CDR3 runs to 15 residues. The CDR3 sequence is CASRQNVASKNIQYF. DNA of the CDR3: TGTGCCAGCAGACAAAACGTGGCTAGCAAGAACATTCAGTACTTC.

The table lists this clonotype with many counts. The V call is TRBV4-3, the J call TRBJ2-5; the D gene is possibly TRBD2 (5 bases). Looked up from germline, CDR1 is LGHNA and CDR2 is YSLEER. This CDR3 spans 16 amino acids. V shed 4 bases and J shed 4 bases, with 19 bases lying between them. CDR3 coding DNA: TGCGCCAGCAGCCCTGCGTTCTTTACTAGTTCAGAGACCCAGTACTTC. Amino acids: CASSPAFFTSSETQYF.